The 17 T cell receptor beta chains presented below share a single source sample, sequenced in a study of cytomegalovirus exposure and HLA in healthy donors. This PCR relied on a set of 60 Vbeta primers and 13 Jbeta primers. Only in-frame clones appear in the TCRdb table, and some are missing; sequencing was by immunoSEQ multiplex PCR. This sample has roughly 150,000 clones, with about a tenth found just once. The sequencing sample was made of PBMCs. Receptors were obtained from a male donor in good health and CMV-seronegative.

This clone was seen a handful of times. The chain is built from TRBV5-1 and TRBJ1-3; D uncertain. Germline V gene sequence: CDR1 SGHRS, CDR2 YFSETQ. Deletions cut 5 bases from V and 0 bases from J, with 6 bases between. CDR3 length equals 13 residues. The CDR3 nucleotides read TGCGCCAGCAGAGACAACTCTGGAAACACCATATATTTT. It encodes CASRDNSGNTIYF.

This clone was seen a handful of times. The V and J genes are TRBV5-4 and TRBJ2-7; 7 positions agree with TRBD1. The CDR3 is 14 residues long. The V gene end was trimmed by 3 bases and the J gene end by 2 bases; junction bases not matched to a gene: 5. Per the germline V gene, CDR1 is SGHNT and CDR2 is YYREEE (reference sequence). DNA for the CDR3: TGTGCCAGCAGCTCACAAGGACAGGCCTACGAGCAGTACTTC. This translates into CASSSQGQAYEQYF.

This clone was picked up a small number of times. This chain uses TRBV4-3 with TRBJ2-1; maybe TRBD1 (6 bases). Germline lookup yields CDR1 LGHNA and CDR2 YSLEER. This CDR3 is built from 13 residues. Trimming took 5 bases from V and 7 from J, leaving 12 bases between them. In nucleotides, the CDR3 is TGCGCCAGCAGCTTTGGGCAGGGGAATGAGCAGTTCTTC. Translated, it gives CASSFGQGNEQFF.

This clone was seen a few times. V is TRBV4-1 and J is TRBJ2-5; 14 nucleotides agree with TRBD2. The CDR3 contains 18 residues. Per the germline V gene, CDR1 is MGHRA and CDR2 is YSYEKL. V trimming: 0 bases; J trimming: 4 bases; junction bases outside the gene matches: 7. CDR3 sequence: CASSQDRTSGGRGETQYF. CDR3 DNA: TGCGCCAGCAGCCAAGATCGGACTAGCGGGGGGCGTGGAGAGACCCAGTACTTC.

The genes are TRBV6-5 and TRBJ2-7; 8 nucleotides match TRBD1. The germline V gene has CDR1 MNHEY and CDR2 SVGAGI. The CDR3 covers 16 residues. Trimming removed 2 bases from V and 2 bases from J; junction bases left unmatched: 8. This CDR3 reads CASSYIRTGRTYEQYF. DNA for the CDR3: TGTGCCAGCAGTTACATACGGACAGGGAGGACCTACGAGCAGTACTTC.

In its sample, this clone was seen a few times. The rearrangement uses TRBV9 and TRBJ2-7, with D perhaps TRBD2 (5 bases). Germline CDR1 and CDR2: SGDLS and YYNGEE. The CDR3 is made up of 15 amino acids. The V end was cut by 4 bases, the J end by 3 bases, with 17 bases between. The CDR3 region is CASSPFGEQIYEQYF. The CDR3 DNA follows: TGTGCCAGCAGCCCCTTCGGGGAACAGATCTACGAGCAGTACTTC.

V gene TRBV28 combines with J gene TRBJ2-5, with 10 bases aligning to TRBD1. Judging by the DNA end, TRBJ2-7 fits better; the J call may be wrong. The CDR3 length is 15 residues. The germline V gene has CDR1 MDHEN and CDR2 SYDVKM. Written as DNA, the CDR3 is TGTGCCAGCAGTGGGACAGGGGAATGGTCCTACGAGCAGTACTTC. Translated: CASSGTGEWSYEQYF.

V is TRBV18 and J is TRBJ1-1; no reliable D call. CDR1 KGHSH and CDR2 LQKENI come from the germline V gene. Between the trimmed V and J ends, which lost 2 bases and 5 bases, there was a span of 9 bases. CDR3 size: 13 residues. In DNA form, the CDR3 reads TGTGCCAGCTCACCATTACCGGGGACTGAAGCTTTCTTT. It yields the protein CASSPLPGTEAFF.

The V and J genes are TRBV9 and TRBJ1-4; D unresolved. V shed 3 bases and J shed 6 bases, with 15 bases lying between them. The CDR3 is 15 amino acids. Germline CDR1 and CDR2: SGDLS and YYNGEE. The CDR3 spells CASSARLTVDEKLFF. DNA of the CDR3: TGTGCCAGCAGCGCTAGACTGACGGTCGATGAAAAACTGTTTTTT.

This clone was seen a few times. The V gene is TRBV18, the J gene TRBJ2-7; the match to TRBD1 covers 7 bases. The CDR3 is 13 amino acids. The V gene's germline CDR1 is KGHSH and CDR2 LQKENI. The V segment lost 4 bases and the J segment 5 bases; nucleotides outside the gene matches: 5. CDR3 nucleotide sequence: TGTGCCAGCTCACAGGGACAGAATCACGAGCAGTACTTC. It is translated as CASSQGQNHEQYF. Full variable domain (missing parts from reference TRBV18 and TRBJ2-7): NAGVMQNPRHLVRRRGQEARLRCSPMKGHSHVYWYRQLPEEGLKFMVYLQKENIIDESGMPKERFSAEFPKEGPSILRIQQVVRGDSAAYFCASSQGQNHEQYFGPGTRLTVT.

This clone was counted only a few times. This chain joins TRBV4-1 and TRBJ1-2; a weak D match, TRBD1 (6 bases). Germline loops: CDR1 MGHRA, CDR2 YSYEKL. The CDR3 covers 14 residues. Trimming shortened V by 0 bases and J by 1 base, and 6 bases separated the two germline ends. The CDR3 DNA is TGCGCCAGCAGCCAAGACAGGGGTAACTATGGCTACACCTTC. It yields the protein CASSQDRGNYGYTF.

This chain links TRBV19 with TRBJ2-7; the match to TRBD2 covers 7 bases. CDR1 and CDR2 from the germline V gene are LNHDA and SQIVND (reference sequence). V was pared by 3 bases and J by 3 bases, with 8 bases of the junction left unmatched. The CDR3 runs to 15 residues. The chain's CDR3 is CASSISSGLFYEQYF. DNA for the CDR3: TGTGCCAGTAGTATTAGTAGCGGGCTCTTCTACGAGCAGTACTTC.

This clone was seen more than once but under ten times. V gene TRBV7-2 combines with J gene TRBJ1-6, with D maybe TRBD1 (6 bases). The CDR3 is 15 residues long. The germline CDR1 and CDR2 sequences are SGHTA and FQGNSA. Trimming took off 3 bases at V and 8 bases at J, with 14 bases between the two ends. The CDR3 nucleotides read TGTGCCAGCAGCTTGGTCTCAGGGGAAGATTCACCCCTCCACTTT. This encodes CASSLVSGEDSPLHF.

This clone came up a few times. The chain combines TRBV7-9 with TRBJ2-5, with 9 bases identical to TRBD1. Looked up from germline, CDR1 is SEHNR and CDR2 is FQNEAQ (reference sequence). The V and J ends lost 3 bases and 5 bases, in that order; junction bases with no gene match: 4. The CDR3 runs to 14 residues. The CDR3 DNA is TGTGCCAGCAGCTTGGGGGACAGGGCGGAGACCCAGTACTTC. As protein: CASSLGDRAETQYF.

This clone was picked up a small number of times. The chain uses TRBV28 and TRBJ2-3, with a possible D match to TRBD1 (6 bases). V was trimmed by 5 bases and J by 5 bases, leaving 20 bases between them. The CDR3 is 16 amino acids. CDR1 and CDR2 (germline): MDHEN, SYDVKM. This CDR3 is CASSPWETGQRDTQYF. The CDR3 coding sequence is TGTGCCAGCAGTCCATGGGAAACAGGGCAACGAGATACGCAGTATTTT. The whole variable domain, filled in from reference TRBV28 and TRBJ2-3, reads DVKVTQSSRYLVKRTGEKVFLECVQDMDHENMFWYRQDPGLGLRLIYFSYDVKMKEKGDIPEGYSVSREKKERFSLILESASTNQTSMYLCASSPWETGQRDTQYFGPGTRLTVL.

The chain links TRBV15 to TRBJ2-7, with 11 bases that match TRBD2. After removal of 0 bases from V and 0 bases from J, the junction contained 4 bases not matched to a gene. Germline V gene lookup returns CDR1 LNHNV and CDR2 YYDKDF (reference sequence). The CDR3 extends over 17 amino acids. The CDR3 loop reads CATSRDLGTSGSYEQYF. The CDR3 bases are TGTGCCACCAGCAGAGATCTCGGGACTAGCGGCTCCTACGAGCAGTACTTC.

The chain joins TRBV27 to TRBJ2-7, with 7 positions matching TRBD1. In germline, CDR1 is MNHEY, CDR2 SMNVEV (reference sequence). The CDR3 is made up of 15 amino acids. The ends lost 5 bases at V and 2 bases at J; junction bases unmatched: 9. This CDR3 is CASSLDRENAYEQYF. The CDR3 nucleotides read TGTGCCAGCAGTCTCGACAGGGAAAATGCCTACGAGCAGTACTTC.